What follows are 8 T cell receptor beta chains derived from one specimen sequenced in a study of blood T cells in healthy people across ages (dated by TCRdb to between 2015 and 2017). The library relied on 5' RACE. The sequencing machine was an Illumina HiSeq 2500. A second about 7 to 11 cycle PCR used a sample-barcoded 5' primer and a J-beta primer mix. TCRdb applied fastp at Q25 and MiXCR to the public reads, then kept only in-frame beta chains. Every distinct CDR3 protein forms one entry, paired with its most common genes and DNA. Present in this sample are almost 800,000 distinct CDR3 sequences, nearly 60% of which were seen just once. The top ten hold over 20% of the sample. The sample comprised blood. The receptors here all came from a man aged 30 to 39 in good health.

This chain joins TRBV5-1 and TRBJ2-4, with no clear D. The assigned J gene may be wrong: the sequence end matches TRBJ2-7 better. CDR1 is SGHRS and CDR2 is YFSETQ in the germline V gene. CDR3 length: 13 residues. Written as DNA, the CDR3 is TGCGCCAGCAGCTTAACGTTCGCCTACGAGCAGTACTTC. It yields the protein CASSLTFAYEQYF.

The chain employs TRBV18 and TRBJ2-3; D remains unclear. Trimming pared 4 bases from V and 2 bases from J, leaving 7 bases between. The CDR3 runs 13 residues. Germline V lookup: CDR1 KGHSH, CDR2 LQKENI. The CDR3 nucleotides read TGTGCCAGCTCACGAGACACCACAGATACGCAGTATTTT. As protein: CASSRDTTDTQYF.

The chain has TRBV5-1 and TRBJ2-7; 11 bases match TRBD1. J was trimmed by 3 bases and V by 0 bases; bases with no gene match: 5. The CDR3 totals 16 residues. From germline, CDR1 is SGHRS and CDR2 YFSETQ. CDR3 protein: CASSLAAGTGGYEQYF. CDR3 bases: TGCGCCAGCAGCTTGGCGGCCGGGACAGGGGGCTACGAGCAGTACTTC. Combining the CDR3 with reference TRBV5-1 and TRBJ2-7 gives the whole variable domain KAGVTQTPRYLIKTRGQQVTLSCSPISGHRSVSWYQQTPGQGLQFLFEYFSETQRNKGNFPGRFSGRQFSNSRSEMNVSTLELGDSALYLCASSLAAGTGGYEQYFGPGTRLTVT.

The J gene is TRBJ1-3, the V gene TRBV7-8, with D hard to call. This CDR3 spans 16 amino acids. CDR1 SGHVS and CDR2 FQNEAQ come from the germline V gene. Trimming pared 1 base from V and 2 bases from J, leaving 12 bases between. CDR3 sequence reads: CASSLGLNPPGNTIYF. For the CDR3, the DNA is TGTGCCAGCAGCTTAGGACTGAATCCACCTGGAAACACCATATATTTT.

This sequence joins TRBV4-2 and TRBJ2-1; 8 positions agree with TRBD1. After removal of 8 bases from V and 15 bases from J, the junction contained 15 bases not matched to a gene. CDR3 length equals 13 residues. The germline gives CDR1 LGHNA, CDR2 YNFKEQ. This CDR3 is CASGQGQWDPRFF. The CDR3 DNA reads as TGTGCCAGCGGACAGGGACAGTGGGACCCCCGGTTCTTC.

The CDR3 sequence: CASSRDRGNSGANVLTF. As DNA, the CDR3 is TGTGCCAGCAGCCGAGACCGAGGGAACTCTGGGGCCAACGTCCTGACTTTC. This chain joins TRBV4-2 and TRBJ2-6; TRBD2 might be the D (5 bases). V was trimmed by 4 bases and J by 0 bases, leaving 13 bases between them. CDR3 size: 17 residues. CDR1 LGHNA and CDR2 YNFKEQ come from the germline V gene.

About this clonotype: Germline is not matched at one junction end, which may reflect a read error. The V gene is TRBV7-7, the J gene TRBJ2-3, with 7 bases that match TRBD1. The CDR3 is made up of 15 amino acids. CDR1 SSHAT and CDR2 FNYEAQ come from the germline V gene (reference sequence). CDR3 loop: CASSLGGGEVDTQYF. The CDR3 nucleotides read TGTGCTAGCAGCTTAGGGGGCGGCGAGGTGGATACGCAGTATTTT.

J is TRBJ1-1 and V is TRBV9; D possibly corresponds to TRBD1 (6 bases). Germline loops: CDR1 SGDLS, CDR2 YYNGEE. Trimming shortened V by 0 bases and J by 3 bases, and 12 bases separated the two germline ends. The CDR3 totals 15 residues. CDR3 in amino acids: CASSVDWGLDTEAFF. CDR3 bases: TGTGCCAGCAGCGTAGATTGGGGGCTTGACACTGAAGCTTTCTTT.